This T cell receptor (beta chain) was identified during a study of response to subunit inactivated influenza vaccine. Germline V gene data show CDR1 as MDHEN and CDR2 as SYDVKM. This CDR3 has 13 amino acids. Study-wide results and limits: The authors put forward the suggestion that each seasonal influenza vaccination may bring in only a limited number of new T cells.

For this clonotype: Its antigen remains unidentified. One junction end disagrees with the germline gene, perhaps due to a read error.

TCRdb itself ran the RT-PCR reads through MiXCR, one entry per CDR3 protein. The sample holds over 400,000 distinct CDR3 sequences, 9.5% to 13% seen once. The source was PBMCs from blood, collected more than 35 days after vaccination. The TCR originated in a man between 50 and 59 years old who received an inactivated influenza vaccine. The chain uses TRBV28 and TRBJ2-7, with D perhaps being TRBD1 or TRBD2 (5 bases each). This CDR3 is CASVRGVSYEQYF. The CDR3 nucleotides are TGCGCTTCGGTGAGGGGCGTTTCCTACGAGCAGTACTTC.